Detailed here is one TCR beta chain. Trimming took off 5 bases at V and 5 bases at J, with 12 bases between the two ends. The CDR3 contains 13 residues. Per the germline V gene, CDR1 is MDHEN and CDR2 is SYDVKM. The data stem from a study of response to subunit inactivated influenza vaccine. TCRdb processed the RT-PCR reads anew with MiXCR; each CDR3 protein has one entry. The sample has around 570,000 distinct CDR3 sequences; 11% are singletons. These data were likewise used in another study, on T cells expressing NK-cell markers. This second report adds: Researchers built TCR beta cDNA using 5'RACE template switching with UMIs. Each TCR beta repertoire originated in sorted T cells that were CD3+CD56+NKG2C+, CD3+CD56+NKG2C- or CD3+CD56-NKG2C+. In a group of five to seven donors, dominant NKG2C+ clonotypes represented about 1.0-7.0% of CD8+ T cells. These same clonotypes (in four donors) also led the CD3+CD56-NKG2C+ fraction.

The source is a man in his fifties or sixties who received an inactivated influenza vaccine. This specimen consisted of PBMCs from blood, obtained on the day of vaccination. The V and J genes are TRBV28 and TRBJ2-5, with D hard to call. The CDR3 loop reads CASSTLGWETQYF. CDR3 sequence (DNA): TGTGCCAGCAGTACCTTAGGGTGGGAGACCCAGTACTTC.